This paragraph reports one T cell receptor (beta chain). The CDR3 extends over 15 amino acids. Germline V CDR1 and CDR2: MNHEY, SVGEGT. Deletions cut 5 bases from V and 4 bases from J, with 18 bases between. This specimen belongs to a study of Ad26.COV2.S vaccination and SARS-CoV-2 variants. Sequencing used immunoSEQ multiplex PCR; TCRdb keeps in-frame clones, though not all of them. The data show around 340,000 clones, with 88% seen just once and about 6.4% held by the top ten. Indicated treatment: around 19 received Ad26.COV2.S at low or high dose, single or two shots; 5 received placebo; per-sample allocation not given. Vaccine and placebo recipients were sampled on day 63 after the first injection. Its platform was an Ad26 vector, and its expressed antigen was Wuhan-strain SARS-CoV-2 spike.

This rearrangement joins TRBV6-2 or TRBV6-3 to TRBJ2-7; tentatively, D is TRBD1 (7 bases). The sequence was collected from a person between 18 and 59 years old who received the Ad26.COV2.S COVID-19 vaccine or a placebo. This specimen consisted of peripheral blood, obtained in a trial of Ad26.COV2.S vaccine versus placebo. Here the CDR3 reads CASSETTGEAYEQYF. CDR3 DNA sequence: TGTGCCAGCAGTGAGACCACAGGGGAGGCGTACGAGCAGTACTTC.